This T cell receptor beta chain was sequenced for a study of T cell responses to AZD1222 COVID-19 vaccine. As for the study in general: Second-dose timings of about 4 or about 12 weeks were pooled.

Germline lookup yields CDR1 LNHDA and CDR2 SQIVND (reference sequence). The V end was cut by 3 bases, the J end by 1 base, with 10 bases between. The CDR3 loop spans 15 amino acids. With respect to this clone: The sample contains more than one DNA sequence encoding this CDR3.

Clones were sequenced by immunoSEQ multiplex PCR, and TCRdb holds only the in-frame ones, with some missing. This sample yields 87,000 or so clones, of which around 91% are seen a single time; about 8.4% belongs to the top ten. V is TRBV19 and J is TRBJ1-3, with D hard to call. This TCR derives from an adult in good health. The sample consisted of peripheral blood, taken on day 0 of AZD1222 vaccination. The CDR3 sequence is CASSISRGSGNTIYF. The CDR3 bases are TGTGCCAGTAGTATTTCTCGAGGATCTGGAAACACCATATATTTT.